Shown below are 29 T cell receptor beta chains from a single sample sequenced in a study of blood T cells in healthy people across ages (dated by TCRdb to between 2015 and 2017). Libraries were constructed by 5' RACE. TCRdb lists the instrument as Illumina HiSeq 2500. A second PCR of roughly 6 to 11 cycles was run with a J-beta primer mix and a sample-barcoded 5' primer. TCRdb redid the processing of the public reads, applying fastp at Q25 and MiXCR, and retained in-frame beta chains. Rows are unified per CDR3 protein, each entry keeping the most common DNA and genes. The sample records about 590,000 distinct CDR3 sequences, 25% to 35% of which are singletons. The ten largest make up 15% to 18% of the sample. Sequenced input: blood. These receptors were collected from a woman of 80 years or more in good health.

This clonotype has a count of ten or more. CDR3 region: CASSVDSRGNNEQFF. CDR3 coding DNA: TGTGCCAGCAGCGTAGACTCCCGAGGTAACAATGAGCAGTTCTTC. The chain links TRBV9 to TRBJ2-1; D is uncertain. This CDR3 has 15 residues. Germline CDR1 and CDR2: SGDLS and YYNGEE. V was cut by 0 bases and J by 5 bases, with 12 bases left in between.

This clonotype was observed many times. The CDR3 sequence is CASSLRTPAPYNEQFF. Written as DNA, the CDR3 is TGTGCCAGCAGCCTACGGACTCCGGCCCCTTACAATGAGCAGTTCTTC. The genes are TRBV7-2 and TRBJ2-1, with a possible D match to TRBD2 (5 bases). CDR1 and CDR2 (germline): SGHTA, FQGNSA. Between the trimmed V and J ends, which lost 5 bases and 4 bases, there was a span of 18 bases. The CDR3 length is 16 residues. Drawing the rest from reference TRBV7-2 and TRBJ2-1, the complete variable domain is GAGVSQSPSNKVTEKGKDVELRCDPISGHTALYWYRQSLGQGLEFLIYFQGNSAPDKSGLPSDRFSAERTGGSVSTLTIQRTQQEDSAVYLCASSLRTPAPYNEQFFGPGTRLTVL.

This chain connects TRBV6-1 to TRBJ1-5; 10 nucleotides match TRBD1. CDR1 is MNHNS, CDR2 SASEGT, per germline. This CDR3 is 18 amino acids long. After removal of 2 bases from V and 7 bases from J, the junction contained 14 bases not matched to a gene. CDR3 in DNA: TGTGCCAGCAGTGAAATAAGGTCGGGGACAGGGGATCGGCAGCCCCAGCATTTT. Amino acid sequence: CASSEIRSGTGDRQPQHF.

This clonotype was seen a handful of times. One base away lies a much larger clone, so this may be a sequencing read error. The CDR3 DNA sequence: TGTGGCAGCAGCACCGACAATGAGCAGTTCTTC. Amino acids: CGSSTDNEQFF. The rearrangement uses TRBV9 and TRBJ2-1; D not resolved. Germline assignment: CDR1 SGDLS and CDR2 YYNGEE. CDR3 length: 11 residues.

This clonotype has more than one count but fewer than ten. V usage is TRBV12-3 or TRBV12-4 and J usage is TRBJ1-4, with D hard to call. With 2 bases removed from V and 0 bases from J, the gap between germline ends came to 4 bases. The CDR3 length is 14 residues. The CDR3 nucleotides are TGTGCCAGCAGTTTAAGTTCAACTAATGAAAAACTGTTTTTT. As protein: CASSLSSTNEKLFF.

The chain links TRBV20-1 to TRBJ1-2; D is ambiguous. Trimming shortened V by 0 bases and J by 8 bases, and 16 bases separated the two germline ends. CDR3 size: 14 residues. Germline loops: CDR1 DFQATT, CDR2 SNEGSKA (reference sequence). DNA of the CDR3: TGCAGTGCTAGAGACGATAGGAGCAGTAAGGGCTACACCTTC. This translates into CSARDDRSSKGYTF.

This clonotype showed up just a few times. This rearrangement joins TRBV5-1 to TRBJ2-2; D perhaps matches TRBD2 (6 bases). The germline gives CDR1 SGHRS, CDR2 YFSETQ. Trimming stripped 4 bases from V and 3 bases from J, with 13 bases between. This CDR3 comprises 15 residues. CDR3 in amino acids: CASSASGSDTGELFF. The CDR3 DNA is TGCGCCAGCAGCGCGAGCGGGTCAGACACCGGGGAGCTGTTTTTT. Using reference TRBV5-1 and TRBJ2-2 for the parts outside the CDR3, the full variable domain is KAGVTQTPRYLIKTRGQQVTLSCSPISGHRSVSWYQQTPGQGLQFLFEYFSETQRNKGNFPGRFSGRQFSNSRSEMNVSTLELGDSALYLCASSASGSDTGELFFGEGSRLTVL.

Only one count was recorded for this clonotype. This sequence joins TRBV14 and TRBJ2-5; D ambiguous. Judging by the DNA end, TRBJ2-7 fits better; the J call may be wrong. Germline V gene data show CDR1 as SGHDN and CDR2 as FVKESK. This CDR3 comprises 14 residues. CDR3 nucleotides: TGTGCCAGCGCCTTTTCGCCCGTCAGCTACGAGCAGTACTTC. Protein: CASAFSPVSYEQYF.

V gene TRBV12-3 or TRBV12-4 combines with J gene TRBJ1-6; D unresolved. The CDR3 totals 14 residues. Trimming took 6 bases from V and 2 from J, leaving 8 bases between them. This CDR3 reads CASSVRAYNSPLHF. Here the CDR3 DNA reads TGTGCCAGCAGCGTCCGGGCCTATAATTCACCCCTCCACTTT.

This clonotype was seen repeatedly, ten times or more. The rearrangement joins TRBV24-1 to TRBJ2-7; TRBD1 matches 7 bases. The germline CDR1 and CDR2 sequences are KGHDR and SFDVKD. V dropped 5 bases and J dropped 6; count of bases not matched to a gene: 6. The CDR3 has 13 amino acids. CDR3 sequence reads: CATSGLGGGEQYF. The CDR3 DNA reads TGTGCCACCAGTGGTTTAGGGGGCGGCGAGCAGTACTTC.

This clonotype has at least ten counts. The chain combines TRBV6-6 with TRBJ1-5; no clear D gene. Trimming removed 2 bases from V and 3 bases from J, with 14 bases in between. This CDR3 region has 16 residues. The germline V gene has CDR1 MNHNY and CDR2 SVGAGI (reference sequence). In DNA, the CDR3 is TGTGCCAGCAGTTACAAGGGCCGTTCTGCCAATCAGCCCCAGCATTTT. The encoded protein is CASSYKGRSANQPQHF.

In its sample, this clonotype was seen many times. The chain links TRBV7-6 to TRBJ2-3, with D perhaps matching TRBD2 (6 bases). V lost 0 bases and J 3 bases, leaving 10 bases between the germline ends. CDR3 length: 15 residues. Germline values: CDR1 SGHVS, CDR2 FNYEAQ. CDR3 in amino acids: CASSLADGGTDTQYF. The CDR3, as DNA: TGTGCCAGCAGCTTAGCAGACGGGGGTACAGATACGCAGTATTTT.

This clonotype was counted a few times. The rearrangement links TRBV20-1 to TRBJ2-2, with no clear D. V lost 0 bases, J lost 1 base, and 15 bases lay in between. Germline CDR1 reads DFQATT; CDR2 reads SNEGSKA (reference sequence). This CDR3 spans 17 amino acids. CDR3 DNA: TGCAGTGCTAGAGACCTCGGTCAGGACGGGAACACCGGGGAGCTGTTTTTT. Translation gives CSARDLGQDGNTGELFF.

This clonotype was counted only a few times. Since a much larger clone is just one base distant, this may be a read error. The V call is TRBV4-3, the J call TRBJ2-7; 13 bases agree with TRBD2. This CDR3 contains 18 residues. V shed 4 bases, J shed 7 bases, and the junction held 16 bases outside the gene matches. Germline CDR1 is LGHNA and CDR2 is YSLEER. The DNA for the CDR3 is TGCGCCAGCAGCCCATCCCCGGGAAGGACTAGCGGGGGCAATGAGCAGTACTTC. This codes for CASSPSPGRTSGGNEQYF.

This clonotype was counted a few times. J is TRBJ2-1 and V is TRBV20-1; D is unclear. The CDR3 runs 16 residues. CDR1 DFQATT and CDR2 SNEGSKA come from the germline V gene (reference sequence). V was cut by 2 bases and J by 5 bases, with 19 bases left in between. CDR3 amino acids: CSARSLSPVVDNEQFF. The CDR3 DNA reads as TGCAGTGCTAGATCCCTTTCCCCCGTTGTCGACAATGAGCAGTTCTTC.

This clonotype was recorded many times. The J gene is TRBJ2-1, the V gene TRBV20-1; no reliable D call. This CDR3 has 12 residues. The germline CDR1 and CDR2 sequences are DFQATT and SNEGSKA (reference sequence). Trimming stripped 6 bases from V and 9 bases from J, with 15 bases between. This CDR3 reads CSATRSGGEQFF. The CDR3, as DNA: TGCAGTGCCACTCGAAGTGGCGGTGAGCAGTTCTTC.

The CDR3 sequence is CASSVAGARNTEAFF. The CDR3 DNA follows: TGCGCCAGCAGCGTGGCGGGGGCGCGGAACACTGAAGCTTTCTTT. This chain uses TRBV5-1 with TRBJ1-1; D possibly corresponds to TRBD1 (6 bases). The CDR3 consists of 15 residues. Germline CDR1 is SGHRS and CDR2 is YFSETQ. V was pared by 4 bases and J by 1 base, with 14 bases between.

This clonotype was seen a few times. The chain combines TRBV19 with TRBJ1-2, with D uncertain. Between the trimmed V and J ends, which lost 2 bases and 7 bases, there was a span of 14 bases. CDR1 is LNHDA, CDR2 SQIVND, per germline (reference sequence). This CDR3 spans 14 amino acids. The CDR3: CASSITLREFGYTF. The CDR3 DNA reads as TGTGCCAGTAGTATAACTCTGCGGGAATTTGGCTACACCTTC. The full variable domain, in which reference TRBV19 and TRBJ1-2 provide the parts outside the CDR3, is DGGITQSPKYLFRKEGQNVTLSCEQNLNHDAMYWYRQDPGQGLRLIYYSQIVNDFQKGDIAEGYSVSREKKESFPLTVTSAQKNPTAFYLCASSITLREFGYTFGSGTRLTVV.

In this sample, this clonotype turned up a few times. The chain uses TRBV7-2 and TRBJ2-3; 8 nucleotides line up with TRBD2. Per germline, CDR1 SGHTA and CDR2 FQGNSA. Unmatched junction bases numbered 12, after V lost 6 bases and J lost 4 bases. The CDR3 runs to 16 residues. The CDR3 sequence is CASRQGLAPTPDTQYF. CDR3 sequence (DNA): TGTGCCAGCAGACAAGGACTAGCACCTACCCCAGATACGCAGTATTTT.

This clonotype was seen at least ten times. V gene TRBV6-6 combines with J gene TRBJ1-2, with D perhaps TRBD1 (5 bases). This CDR3 comprises 15 residues. Trimming pared 4 bases from V and 3 bases from J, leaving 15 bases between. Germline V lookup: CDR1 MNHNY, CDR2 SVGAGI (reference sequence). CDR3 residues: CASSLLSLRDYGYTF. The DNA of the CDR3 is TGTGCCAGCAGTTTACTATCCCTCAGGGACTATGGCTACACCTTC.

This clonotype was seen just once. The J gene is TRBJ1-2, the V gene TRBV4-3, with a weak D call TRBD1 (5 bases). Germline assignment: CDR1 LGHNA and CDR2 YSLEER. This CDR3 spans 15 amino acids. Trimming took off 0 bases at V and 0 bases at J, with 8 bases between the two ends. The CDR3 region is CASSQDHRSNYGYTF. CDR3 sequence (DNA): TGCGCCAGCAGCCAAGACCACAGGTCTAACTATGGCTACACCTTC.

This clonotype has at least ten counts. The rearrangement links TRBV5-6 to TRBJ1-1; TRBD1 might be the D (6 bases). CDR1 and CDR2 from the germline V gene are SGHDT and YYEEEE. The CDR3 consists of 15 residues. The V gene lost 4 bases and the J gene lost 0 bases, with 13 bases spanning the gap. Here the CDR3 reads CASSPLAGVNTEAFF. CDR3 in DNA: TGTGCCAGCAGCCCGTTAGCAGGGGTGAACACTGAAGCTTTCTTT.

The table lists this clonotype with a few counts. This chain connects TRBV4-1 to TRBJ1-2, with D tentatively TRBD1 (5 bases). The ends were cut back, 0 bases at V and 0 bases at J, with 11 bases in the middle. The CDR3 is 16 residues long. Germline-derived CDR1 and CDR2 are MGHRA and YSYEKL. The CDR3 loop reads CASSQEGDGANYGYTF. The CDR3 DNA sequence: TGCGCCAGCAGCCAAGAAGGGGACGGAGCTAACTATGGCTACACCTTC.

Comment on this clonotype: Compared with germline, one end of the junction differs, possibly owing to a read error. The chain recombines TRBV20-1 with TRBJ2-7; TRBD2 aligns across 8 bases. Matching the DNA end better, TRBJ2-5 makes the J call doubtful. The CDR3 is 15 residues long. Germline assignment: CDR1 DFQATT and CDR2 SNEGSKA (reference sequence). The CDR3 bases are TGCAGTGCTGGAGAGGCGGTAGCGGGGTGGGAGACCCAGTACTTC. This translates into CSAGEAVAGWETQYF.

This clonotype was counted at least ten times. The chain uses TRBV4-3 and TRBJ2-7; 7 nucleotides line up with TRBD1. CDR3 size: 13 residues. V lost 4 bases to trimming and J lost 5 bases; unmatched junction nucleotides: 5. Germline V lookup: CDR1 LGHNA, CDR2 YSLEER. CDR3 nucleotides: TGCGCCAGCAGCCGAAGACAGGGCAACGAGCAGTACTTC. Protein: CASSRRQGNEQYF.

This chain links TRBV4-1 with TRBJ1-5, with D unclear. CDR3 length: 13 amino acids. Looked up from germline, CDR1 is MGHRA and CDR2 is YSYEKL. Trimming took off 4 bases at V and 6 bases at J, with 10 bases between the two ends. CDR3 amino acids: CASSPTPSQPQHF. In nucleotides, the CDR3 is TGCGCCAGCAGCCCCACCCCATCTCAGCCCCAGCATTTT.

This clonotype was counted at least ten times. The chain carries TRBV7-3 and TRBJ2-2; 10 bases match TRBD1. The CDR3 spans 16 residues. Germline CDR1 SGHTA, CDR2 FQGTGA. The ends lost 5 bases at V and 4 bases at J; junction bases unmatched: 7. As DNA, the CDR3 is TGTGCCAGCAGCACCCGACAGGGGGCAGGCACCGGGGAGCTGTTTTTT. Translation: CASSTRQGAGTGELFF.

This clonotype was seen repeatedly, ten times or more. The rearrangement links TRBV5-1 to TRBJ2-5; D uncertain. The CDR3 is 12 amino acids. Trimming shortened V by 4 bases and J by 5 bases, and 9 bases separated the two germline ends. The germline gives CDR1 SGHRS, CDR2 YFSETQ. CDR3 residues: CASSPGYETQYF. The CDR3 nucleotides read TGCGCCAGCAGCCCTGGTTATGAGACCCAGTACTTC.

This clonotype has just a few counts. Just one base apart from a much larger clone, this may be a read error. This chain connects TRBV12-3 or TRBV12-4 to TRBJ2-1; TRBD1 matches at 10 bases. Losses at the gene ends were 6 bases for V and 14 bases for J; bases not matched to a gene: 10. The CDR3 is made up of 13 amino acids. Here the CDR3 reads CASRRAGTGEKFF. The CDR3 DNA reads as TGTGCCAGCAGGCGTGCCGGGACAGGGGAGAAGTTCTTC.